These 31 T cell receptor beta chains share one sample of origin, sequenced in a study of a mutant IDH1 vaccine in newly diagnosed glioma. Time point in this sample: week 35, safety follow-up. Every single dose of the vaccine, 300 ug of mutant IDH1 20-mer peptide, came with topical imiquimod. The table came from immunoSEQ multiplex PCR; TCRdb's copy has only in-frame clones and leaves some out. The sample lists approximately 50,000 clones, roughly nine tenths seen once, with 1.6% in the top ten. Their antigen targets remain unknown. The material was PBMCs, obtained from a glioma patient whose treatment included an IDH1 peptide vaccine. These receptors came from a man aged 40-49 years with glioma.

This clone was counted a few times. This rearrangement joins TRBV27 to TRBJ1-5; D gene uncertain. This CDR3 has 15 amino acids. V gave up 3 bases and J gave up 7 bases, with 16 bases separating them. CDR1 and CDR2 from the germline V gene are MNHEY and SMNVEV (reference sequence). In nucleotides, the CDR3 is TGTGCCAGCAGTTTGCCCACCCACCTAGGGCAGCCCCAGCATTTT. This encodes CASSLPTHLGQPQHF.

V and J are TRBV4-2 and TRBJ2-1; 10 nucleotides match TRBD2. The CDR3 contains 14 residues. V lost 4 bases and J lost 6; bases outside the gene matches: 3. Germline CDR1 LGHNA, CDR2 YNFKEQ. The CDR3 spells CASSLAGGGNEQFF. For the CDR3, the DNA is TGTGCCAGCAGCCTAGCGGGAGGCGGCAATGAGCAGTTCTTC.

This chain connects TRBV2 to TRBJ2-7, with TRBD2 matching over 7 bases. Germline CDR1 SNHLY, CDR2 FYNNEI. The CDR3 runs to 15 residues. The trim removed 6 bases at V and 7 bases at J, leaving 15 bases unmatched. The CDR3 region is CASRSDSGDTGEQYF. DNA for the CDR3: TGTGCCAGCAGATCCGACAGCGGGGATACTGGGGAGCAGTACTTC.

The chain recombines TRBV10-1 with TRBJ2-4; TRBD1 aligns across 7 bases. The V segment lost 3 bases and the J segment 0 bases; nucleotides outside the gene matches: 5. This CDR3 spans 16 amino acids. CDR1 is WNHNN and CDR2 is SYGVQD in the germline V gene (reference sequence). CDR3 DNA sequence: TGCGCCAGCAGTGATCGGACAGGACTAGCCAAAAACATTCAGTACTTC. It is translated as CASSDRTGLAKNIQYF.

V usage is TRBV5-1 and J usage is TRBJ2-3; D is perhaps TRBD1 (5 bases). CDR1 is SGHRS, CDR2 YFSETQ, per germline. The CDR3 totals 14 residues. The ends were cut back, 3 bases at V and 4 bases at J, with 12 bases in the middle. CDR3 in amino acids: CASSSPQGSDTQYF. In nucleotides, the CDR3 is TGCGCCAGCAGCTCCCCGCAGGGTTCAGATACGCAGTATTTT.

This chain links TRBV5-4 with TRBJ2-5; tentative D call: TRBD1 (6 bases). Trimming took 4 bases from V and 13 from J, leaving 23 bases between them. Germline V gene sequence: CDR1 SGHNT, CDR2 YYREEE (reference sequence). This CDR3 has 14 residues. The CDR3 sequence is CASSRQDGPRVWYF. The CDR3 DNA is TGTGCCAGCAGCCGACAGGACGGTCCAAGAGTTTGGTACTTC. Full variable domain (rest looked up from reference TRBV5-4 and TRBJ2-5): ETGVTQSPTHLIKTRGQQVTLRCSSQSGHNTVSWYQQALGQGPQFIFQYYREEENGRGNFPPRFSGLQFPNYSSELNVNALELDDSALYLCASSRQDGPRVWYFGPGTRLLVL.

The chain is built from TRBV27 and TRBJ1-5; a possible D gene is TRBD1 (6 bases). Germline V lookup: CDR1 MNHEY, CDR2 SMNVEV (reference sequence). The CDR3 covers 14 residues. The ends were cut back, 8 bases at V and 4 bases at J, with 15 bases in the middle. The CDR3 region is CASSRLQGNQPQHF. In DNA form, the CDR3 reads TGTGCCAGCTCAAGATTACAGGGAAATCAGCCCCAGCATTTT.

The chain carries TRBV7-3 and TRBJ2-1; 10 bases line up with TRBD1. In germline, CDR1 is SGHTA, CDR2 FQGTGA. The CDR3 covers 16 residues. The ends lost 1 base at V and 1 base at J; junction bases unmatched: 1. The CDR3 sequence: CASSLKDRGSYNEQFF. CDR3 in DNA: TGTGCCAGCAGCTTAAAGGACAGGGGGTCCTACAATGAGCAGTTCTTC.

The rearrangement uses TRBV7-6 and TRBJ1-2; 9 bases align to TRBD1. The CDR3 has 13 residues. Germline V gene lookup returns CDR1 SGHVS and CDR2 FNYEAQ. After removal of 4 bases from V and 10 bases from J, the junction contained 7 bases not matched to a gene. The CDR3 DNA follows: TGTGCCAGCAGCTCCTCGGGACAGGGCCCCTACACCTTC. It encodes CASSSSGQGPYTF.

In nucleotides, the CDR3 is TGTGCCAGCAGCTTGGAACCGACAGTCCGCGCTATCACCTTC. Translating it yields CASSLEPTVRAITF. V gene TRBV7-2 combines with J gene TRBJ1-2, with D perhaps TRBD1 (5 bases). V lost 3 bases to trimming and J lost 13 bases, with 21 bases between them. The CDR3 has 14 amino acids. Germline lookup yields CDR1 SGHTA and CDR2 FQGNSA.

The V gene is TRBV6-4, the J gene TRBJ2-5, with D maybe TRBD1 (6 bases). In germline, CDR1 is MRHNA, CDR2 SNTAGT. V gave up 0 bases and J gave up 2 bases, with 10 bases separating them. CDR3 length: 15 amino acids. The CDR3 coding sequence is TGTGCCAGCAGTGACTCGGGGGCACCACAAGAGACCCAGTACTTC. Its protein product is CASSDSGAPQETQYF.

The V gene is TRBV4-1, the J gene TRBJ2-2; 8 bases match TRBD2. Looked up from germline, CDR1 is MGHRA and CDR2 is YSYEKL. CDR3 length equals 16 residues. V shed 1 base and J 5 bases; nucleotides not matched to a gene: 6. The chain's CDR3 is CASSQGREVGTGELFF. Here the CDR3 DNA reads TGCGCCAGCAGCCAAGGGCGGGAGGTGGGAACCGGGGAGCTGTTTTTT.

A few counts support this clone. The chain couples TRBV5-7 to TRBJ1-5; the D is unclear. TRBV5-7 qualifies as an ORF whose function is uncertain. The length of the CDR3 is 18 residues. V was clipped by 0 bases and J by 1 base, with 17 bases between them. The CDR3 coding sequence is TGTGCCAGCAGCTTGGCCGACGGGCCCCGACGGAGCAATCAGCCCCAGCATTTT. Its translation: CASSLADGPRRSNQPQHF.

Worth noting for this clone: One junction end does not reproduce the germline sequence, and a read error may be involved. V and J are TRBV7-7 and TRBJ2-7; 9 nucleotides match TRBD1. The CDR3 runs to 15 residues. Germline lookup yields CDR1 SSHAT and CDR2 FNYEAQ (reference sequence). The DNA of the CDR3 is TGTGCTAGCAGCTTCGAACCGGGACAGGGTGGCGAGCAGTACTTC. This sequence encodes CASSFEPGQGGEQYF.

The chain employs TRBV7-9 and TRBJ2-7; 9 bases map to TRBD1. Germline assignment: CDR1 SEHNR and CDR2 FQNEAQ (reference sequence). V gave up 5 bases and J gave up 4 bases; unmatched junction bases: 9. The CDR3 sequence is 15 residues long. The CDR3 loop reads CASSRAGTGSYEQYF. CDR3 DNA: TGTGCCAGCAGCCGCGCTGGGACAGGGTCTTACGAGCAGTACTTC.

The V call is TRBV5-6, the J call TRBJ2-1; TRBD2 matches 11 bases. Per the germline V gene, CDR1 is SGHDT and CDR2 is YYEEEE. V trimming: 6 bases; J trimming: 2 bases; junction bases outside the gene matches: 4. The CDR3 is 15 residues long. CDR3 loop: CASNLAGGPYNEQFF. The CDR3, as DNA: TGTGCCAGCAATCTAGCGGGAGGCCCCTACAATGAGCAGTTCTTC.

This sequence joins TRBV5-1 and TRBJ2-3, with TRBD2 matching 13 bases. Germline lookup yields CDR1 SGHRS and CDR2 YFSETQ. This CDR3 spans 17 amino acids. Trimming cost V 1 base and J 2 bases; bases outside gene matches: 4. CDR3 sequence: CASSLSTSGGATDTQYF. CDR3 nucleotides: TGCGCCAGCAGCTTGAGCACTAGCGGGGGGGCCACAGATACGCAGTATTTT.

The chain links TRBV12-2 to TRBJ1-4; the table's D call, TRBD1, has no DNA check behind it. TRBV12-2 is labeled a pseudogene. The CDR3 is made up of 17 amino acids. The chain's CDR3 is CASRSSTGCPSAEKLFF. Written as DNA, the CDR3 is TGTGCAAGTCGCTCTTCGACAGGCTGCCCTTCTGCTGAAAAACTGTTTTTT.

The CDR3 protein is CASSIPAGGPHEQYF. The CDR3, as DNA: TGTGCCAGTAGTATTCCAGCGGGAGGGCCTCACGAGCAGTACTTC. The gene calls are TRBV19 and TRBJ2-7, with TRBD2 matching over 10 bases. CDR3 length equals 15 residues. CDR1 and CDR2 from the germline V gene are LNHDA and SQIVND (reference sequence). Trimming removed 3 bases from V and 5 bases from J; junction bases left unmatched: 7. The full variable domain, its missing parts supplied by reference TRBV19 and TRBJ2-7, is DGGITQSPKYLFRKEGQNVTLSCEQNLNHDAMYWYRQDPGQGLRLIYYSQIVNDFQKGDIAEGYSVSREKKESFPLTVTSAQKNPTAFYLCASSIPAGGPHEQYFGPGTRLTVT.

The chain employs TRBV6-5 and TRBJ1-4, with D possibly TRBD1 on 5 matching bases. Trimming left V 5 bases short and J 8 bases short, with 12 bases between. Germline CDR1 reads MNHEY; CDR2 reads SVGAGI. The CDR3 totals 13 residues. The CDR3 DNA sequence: TGTGCCAGCAGTCCCTACGAGGGGGAAAAACTGTTTTTT. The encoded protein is CASSPYEGEKLFF.

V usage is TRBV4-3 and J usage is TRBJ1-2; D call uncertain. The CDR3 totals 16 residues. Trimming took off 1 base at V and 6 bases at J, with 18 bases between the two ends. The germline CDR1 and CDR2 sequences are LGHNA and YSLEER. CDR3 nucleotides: TGCGCCAGCAGCCAAGCAGAGGCGGACCTGGGGAATGGCTACACCTTC. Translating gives CASSQAEADLGNGYTF.

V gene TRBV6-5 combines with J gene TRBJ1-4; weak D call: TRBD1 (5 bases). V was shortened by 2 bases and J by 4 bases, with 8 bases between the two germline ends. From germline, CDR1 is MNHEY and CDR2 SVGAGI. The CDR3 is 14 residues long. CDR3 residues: CASSYGGYNEKLFF. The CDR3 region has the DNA TGTGCCAGCAGTTACGGGGGGTATAATGAAAAACTGTTTTTT.

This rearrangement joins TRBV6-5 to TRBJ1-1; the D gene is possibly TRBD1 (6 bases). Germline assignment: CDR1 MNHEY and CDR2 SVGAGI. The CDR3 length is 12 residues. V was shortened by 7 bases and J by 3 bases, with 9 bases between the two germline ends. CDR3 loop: CASKTGYTEAFF. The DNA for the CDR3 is TGTGCCAGCAAAACAGGGTACACTGAAGCTTTCTTT.

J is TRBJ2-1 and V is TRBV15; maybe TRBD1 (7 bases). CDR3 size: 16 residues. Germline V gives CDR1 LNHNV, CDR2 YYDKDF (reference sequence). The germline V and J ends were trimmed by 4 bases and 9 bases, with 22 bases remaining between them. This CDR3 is CATSKRPGDRNIEQFF. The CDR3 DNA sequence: TGTGCCACCAGCAAGCGCCCGGGGGACAGAAATATTGAGCAGTTCTTC.

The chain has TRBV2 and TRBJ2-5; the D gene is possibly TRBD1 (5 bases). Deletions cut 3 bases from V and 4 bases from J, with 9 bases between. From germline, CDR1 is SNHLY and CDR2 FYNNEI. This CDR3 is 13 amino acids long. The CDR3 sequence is CASSESQAETQYF. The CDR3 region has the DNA TGTGCCAGCAGTGAGTCACAGGCAGAGACCCAGTACTTC.

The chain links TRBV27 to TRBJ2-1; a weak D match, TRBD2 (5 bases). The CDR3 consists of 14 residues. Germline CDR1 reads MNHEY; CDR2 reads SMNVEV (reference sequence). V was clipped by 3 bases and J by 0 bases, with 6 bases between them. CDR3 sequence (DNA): TGTGCCAGCAGTTTTGGGAGCTCCTACAATGAGCAGTTCTTC. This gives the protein CASSFGSSYNEQFF.

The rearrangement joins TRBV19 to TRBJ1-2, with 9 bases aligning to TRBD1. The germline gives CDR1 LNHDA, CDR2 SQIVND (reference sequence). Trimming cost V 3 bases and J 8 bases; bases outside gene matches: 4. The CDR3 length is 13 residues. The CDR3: CASSIYGQGGYTF. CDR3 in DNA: TGTGCCAGTAGTATCTACGGACAGGGGGGCTACACCTTC.

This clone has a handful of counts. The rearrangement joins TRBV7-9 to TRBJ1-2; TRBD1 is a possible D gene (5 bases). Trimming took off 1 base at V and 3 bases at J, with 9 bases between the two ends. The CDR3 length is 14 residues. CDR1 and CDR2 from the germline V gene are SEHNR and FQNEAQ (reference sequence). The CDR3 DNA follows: TGTGCCAGCAGCTTAGGAGGGGCGGACTATGGCTACACCTTC. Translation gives CASSLGGADYGYTF.

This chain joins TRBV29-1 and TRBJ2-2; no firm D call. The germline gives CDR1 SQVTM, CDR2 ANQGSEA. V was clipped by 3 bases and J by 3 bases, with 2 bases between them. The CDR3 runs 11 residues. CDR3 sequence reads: CSVDDTGELFF. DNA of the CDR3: TGCAGCGTTGACGACACCGGGGAGCTGTTTTTT.

The CDR3 DNA reads TGTGCCAGCTCATTTCTTACAGATACGCAGTATTTT. Translating it yields CASSFLTDTQYF. V gene TRBV18 combines with J gene TRBJ2-3; D remains ambiguous. V lost 5 bases, J lost 3 bases, and 6 bases lay in between. CDR1 KGHSH and CDR2 LQKENI come from the germline V gene. This CDR3 has 12 amino acids.

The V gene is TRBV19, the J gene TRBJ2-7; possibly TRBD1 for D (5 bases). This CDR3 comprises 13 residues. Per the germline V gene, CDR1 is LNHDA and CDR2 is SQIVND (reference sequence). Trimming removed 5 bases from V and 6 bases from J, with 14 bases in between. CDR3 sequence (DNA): TGTGCCAGTAGTCTCCAGGGCGTCGGCGAGCAGTACTTC. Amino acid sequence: CASSLQGVGEQYF.